The rows below give T cell receptor beta chains drawn from one sample of a study of T-cell memory formation after mild COVID-19. Each CDR3 protein is one row after TCRdb ran MiXCR on the 5' RACE reads. The sample contains approximately 260,000 distinct CDR3 sequences, roughly 17% of which appear only once. Sequenced: PBMCs or a T cell subset sorted from them (not recorded which). The receptor set was obtained from a man aged 18 to 30 who had mild COVID-19 (a few samples of this study predate the infection). Cell type and time point are not known. The CDR3 runs from the conserved cysteine through the conserved F or W. Fields, in order: clone size, V gene, D gene, J gene, CDR3 DNA, CDR3 protein. The D gene is left open where the match is weak. Size tells how often a clone was seen (once, few, many) or the class of an expanded clone, and some rows leave it out.

clone_size: -
v_call: TRBV2
d_call: -
j_call: TRBJ2-2
cdr3_nt: TGTGCCACACTATCCGGGACAACGAACACCGGGGAGCTGTTTTTT
cdr3_aa: CATLSGTTNTGELFF

clone_size: few
v_call: TRBV28
d_call: -
j_call: TRBJ1-5
cdr3_nt: TGTGCCAGCACTAGTACGGTTTACATGGCACAGCCCCAGCATTTT
cdr3_aa: CASTSTVYMAQPQHF

clone_size: -
v_call: TRBV7-9
d_call: TRBD1
j_call: TRBJ2-7
cdr3_nt: TGTGCCAGCAGCTCATCAGGGGGCCGGGGGGAGCAGTACTTC
cdr3_aa: CASSSSGGRGEQYF

clone_size: -
v_call: TRBV10-3
d_call: -
j_call: TRBJ1-5
cdr3_nt: TGTGCCATCAGTGACCAGGGAAGCAATCAGCCCCAGCATTTT
cdr3_aa: CAISDQGSNQPQHF

clone_size: -
v_call: TRBV13
d_call: -
j_call: TRBJ2-1
cdr3_nt: TGTGCCAGCAGCCCCGTACTAGACACGGGTGAGCAGTTCTTC
cdr3_aa: CASSPVLDTGEQFF

clone_size: -
v_call: TRBV4-1
d_call: -
j_call: TRBJ2-1
cdr3_nt: TGCGCCAGCAGCCTCCTCGAGGAGCAGTTCTTC
cdr3_aa: CASSLLEEQFF

clone_size: -
v_call: TRBV11-2
d_call: -
j_call: TRBJ2-5
cdr3_nt: TGTGCCAGCAGCTTAGTAGGACACGAGACCCAGTACTTC
cdr3_aa: CASSLVGHETQYF

clone_size: -
v_call: TRBV20-1
d_call: TRBD2
j_call: TRBJ2-5
cdr3_nt: TGCAGTGCTAGACTCAGGGAGGGCGAGACCCAGTACTTC
cdr3_aa: CSARLREGETQYF

clone_size: -
v_call: TRBV5-1
d_call: TRBD2
j_call: TRBJ2-5
cdr3_nt: TGCGCCAGCAGCCCTAGCGGGGGGCCAAGAGAGACCCAGTACTTC
cdr3_aa: CASSPSGGPRETQYF

clone_size: -
v_call: TRBV6-5
d_call: -
j_call: TRBJ2-1
cdr3_nt: TGTGCCAGCAGTTACTTCGGGACGGACTACAATGAGCAGTTCTTC
cdr3_aa: CASSYFGTDYNEQFF

clone_size: -
v_call: TRBV19
d_call: TRBD2
j_call: TRBJ2-5
cdr3_nt: TGTGCCAGTAGTACCCGACTAGCGGGGGTCGGGACCCAGTACTTC
cdr3_aa: CASSTRLAGVGTQYF

clone_size: few
v_call: TRBV11-2
d_call: TRBD1
j_call: TRBJ1-2
cdr3_nt: TGTGCCAGCAGAGTCCCGGGACAGGGAACCTATGGCTACACCTTC
cdr3_aa: CASRVPGQGTYGYTF

clone_size: -
v_call: TRBV4-3
d_call: TRBD2
j_call: TRBJ2-1
cdr3_nt: TGCGCCAGCAGCCCCGGCCTAGCGGGGGTCAACAATGAGCAGTTCTTC
cdr3_aa: CASSPGLAGVNNEQFF

clone_size: few
v_call: TRBV9
d_call: -
j_call: TRBJ2-1
cdr3_nt: TGTGCCAGCAGCGTAAAGGGGGGGACCTACAATGAGCAGTTCTTC
cdr3_aa: CASSVKGGTYNEQFF

clone_size: -
v_call: TRBV2
d_call: TRBD1
j_call: TRBJ1-2
cdr3_nt: TGTGCCAGCGGGACAGGGGAAAACTATGGCTACACCTTC
cdr3_aa: CASGTGENYGYTF

clone_size: -
v_call: TRBV11-2
d_call: TRBD1
j_call: TRBJ1-2
cdr3_nt: TGTGCCAGCAGCCCGGGACAGGGAAGGGGGTATGGCTACACCTTC
cdr3_aa: CASSPGQGRGYGYTF

clone_size: few
v_call: TRBV12-3/TRBV12-4
d_call: -
j_call: TRBJ2-2
cdr3_nt: TGTGCCAGCAGTTCCCCCCAGGTGGGAGAGGACACCGGGGAGCTGTTTTTT
cdr3_aa: CASSSPQVGEDTGELFF

clone_size: few
v_call: TRBV28
d_call: -
j_call: TRBJ2-5
cdr3_nt: TGTGCCAGCAACGGGCAGGGAGGTAAAGAGACCCAGTACTTC
cdr3_aa: CASNGQGGKETQYF

clone_size: many
v_call: TRBV7-9
d_call: -
j_call: TRBJ2-5
cdr3_nt: TGTGCCAGCAGCTTATACAGGCAAGAGACCCAGTACTTC
cdr3_aa: CASSLYRQETQYF

clone_size: few
v_call: TRBV6-5
d_call: TRBD2
j_call: TRBJ2-1
cdr3_nt: TGTGCCAGCAGTTACCCTAGCGGGGGATGGTACAATGAGCAGTTCTTC
cdr3_aa: CASSYPSGGWYNEQFF

clone_size: few
v_call: TRBV9
d_call: -
j_call: TRBJ1-4
cdr3_nt: TGTGCCAGCAGCGTAGACATAAGCGGAAAACTGTTTTTT
cdr3_aa: CASSVDISGKLFF

clone_size: -
v_call: TRBV11-1
d_call: TRBD1
j_call: TRBJ1-2
cdr3_nt: TGTGCCAGCAGCTTCGGACAGGGGGCTCTCTATGGCTACACCTTC
cdr3_aa: CASSFGQGALYGYTF

clone_size: few
v_call: TRBV3-1
d_call: TRBD2
j_call: TRBJ2-3
cdr3_nt: TGTGCCAGCAGCCAAGTGCTTGAACTAGCGGGGCTCGATACGCAGTATTTT
cdr3_aa: CASSQVLELAGLDTQYF

clone_size: -
v_call: TRBV15
d_call: TRBD1
j_call: TRBJ2-7
cdr3_nt: TGTGCCACCAGCAGAAATCACGACAGGGGGACCTACGAGCAGTACTTC
cdr3_aa: CATSRNHDRGTYEQYF

clone_size: few
v_call: TRBV20-1
d_call: -
j_call: TRBJ1-4
cdr3_nt: TGCAGTGCTGGGGGTCAGCCTAATGAAAAACTGTTTTTT
cdr3_aa: CSAGGQPNEKLFF

clone_size: many
v_call: TRBV15
d_call: -
j_call: TRBJ2-7
cdr3_nt: TGTGCCACCAGCAGAGTCAGGGACCGTCCCACCTACGAGCAGTACTTC
cdr3_aa: CATSRVRDRPTYEQYF

clone_size: -
v_call: TRBV30
d_call: -
j_call: TRBJ2-2
cdr3_nt: TGTGCCTGGAGTAGGCCCGGGGAGCTGTTTTTT
cdr3_aa: CAWSRPGELFF

clone_size: few
v_call: TRBV7-3
d_call: -
j_call: TRBJ2-6
cdr3_nt: TGTGCCAGCAGGTGGGGCTCTGGGGCCAACGTCCTGACTTTC
cdr3_aa: CASRWGSGANVLTF

clone_size: -
v_call: TRBV7-6
d_call: -
j_call: TRBJ2-5
cdr3_nt: TGTGCCAGCAGCTTAGTACCCGACAGGTACCGCCAAGAGACCCAGTACTTC
cdr3_aa: CASSLVPDRYRQETQYF

clone_size: many
v_call: TRBV7-9
d_call: -
j_call: TRBJ2-3
cdr3_nt: TGTGCCAGCAGCTTAACGCGGCGGCAGAGCACAGATACGCAGTATTTT
cdr3_aa: CASSLTRRQSTDTQYF

clone_size: -
v_call: TRBV6-2/TRBV6-3
d_call: TRBD1
j_call: TRBJ1-2
cdr3_nt: TGTGCCAGCAGCCCGGGACAGGAAGTTCCTAACTATGGCTACACCTTC
cdr3_aa: CASSPGQEVPNYGYTF